One TCR beta chain is described in this entry. Its antigen remains unknown. The data belong to a study of CD8+CD57+ T cells in acquired aplastic anemia. The V gene lost 8 bases and the J gene lost 4 bases, with 9 bases spanning the gap. From germline, CDR1 is SNHLY and CDR2 FYNNEI. The CDR3 is 12 residues long. Sequencing involved patients with CD8+CD57+ cell expansion previously shown by flow cytometry. Every one of the patients had aplastic anemia (severe, acquired). Study results and caveats: Patients versus controls showed no significant CD8+ Simpson's diversity difference. A set of twenty-nine CD8+ CDR3 sequences was shared between patients and controls, and these sequences appeared highly expressed in patients.

Researchers used genomic DNA as the template to profile TCR beta VDJ and CDR3. One entry per CDR3 protein, called by TCRdb with MiXCR from the reads. This sample yields about 180,000 distinct CDR3 sequences, of which 45% to 60% are seen a single time; approximately 12% belongs to the top ten. Input material: sorted CD4+, CD8+, or CD8+CD57+ T cells (not recorded which) from PBMCs. This clonotype originated in a human donor with aplastic anemia. The rearrangement uses TRBV2 and TRBJ1-5, with D tentatively TRBD1 (5 bases). The CDR3 DNA sequence: TGTGCCAGCCATAAGGGGAATCAGCCCCAGCATTTT. Residues: CASHKGNQPQHF. The full variable domain, rest sourced from reference TRBV2 and TRBJ1-5, is EPEVTQTPSHQVTQMGQEVILRCVPISNHLYFYWYRQILGQKVEFLVSFYNNEISEKSEIFDDQFSVERPDGSNFTLKIRSTKLEDSAMYFCASHKGNQPQHFGDGTRLSIL.